This TCR beta chain was sequenced for a study of glioma-infiltrating T cells. TCR alpha and beta CDR3 regions were amplified from RNA using iRepertoire nested multiplex PCR. TCRdb used MiXCR to reprocess the multiplex PCR reads, holding one entry per CDR3 protein. The sample lists 170,000 or so distinct CDR3 sequences, more than 35% occurring once. This clonotype came up a few times. A much larger clone differs from this one at a single base, so this may be a read error. The sequenced sample was glioma tissue, nonneoplastic brain tissue, or PBMCs (not recorded which). The TCR was taken from a human donor with low-grade glioma or glioblastoma, undergoing nonglioma brain surgery, or in good health (not recorded which).

CDR3 protein: CSARDWLVGKSEQFF. The CDR3 DNA follows: TGCAGTGCTAGAGATTGGCTAGTTGGGAAGAGTGAGCAGTTCTTC. This rearrangement joins TRBV20-1 to TRBJ2-1, with no clear D. CDR3 length equals 15 residues. The V end lost 0 bases, the J end lost 9 bases, and 18 bases lay between the germline ends. CDR1 and CDR2 (germline): DFQATT, SNEGSKA (reference sequence).